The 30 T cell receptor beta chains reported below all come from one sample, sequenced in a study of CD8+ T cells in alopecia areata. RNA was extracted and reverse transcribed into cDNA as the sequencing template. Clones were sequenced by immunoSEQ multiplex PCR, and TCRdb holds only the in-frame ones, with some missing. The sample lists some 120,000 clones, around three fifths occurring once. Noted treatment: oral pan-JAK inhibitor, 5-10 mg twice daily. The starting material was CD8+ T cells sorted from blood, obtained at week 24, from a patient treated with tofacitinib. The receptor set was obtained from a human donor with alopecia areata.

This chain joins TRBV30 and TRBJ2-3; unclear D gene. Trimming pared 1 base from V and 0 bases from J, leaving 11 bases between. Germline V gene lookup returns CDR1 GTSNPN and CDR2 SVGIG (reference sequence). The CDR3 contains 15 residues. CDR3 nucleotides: TGTGCCTGGAGTGCTGGCGGCGTAAGCACAGATACGCAGTATTTT. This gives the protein CAWSAGGVSTDTQYF.

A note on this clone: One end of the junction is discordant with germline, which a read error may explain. CDR3 loop: CASSPPRGQGIVF. CDR3 DNA sequence: TGTGCCAGCTCACCACCTCGAGGGCAGGGAATTGTCTTC. This rearrangement joins TRBV18 to TRBJ2-1; D tentatively fits TRBD1 or TRBD2 (5 bases each). CDR3 length: 13 amino acids. The germline V gene has CDR1 KGHSH and CDR2 LQKENI. The full variable domain, completed using reference TRBV18 and TRBJ2-1, is NAGVMQNPRHLVRRRGQEARLRCSPMKGHSHVYWYRQLPEEGLKFMVYLQKENIIDESGMPKERFSAEFPKEGPSILRIQQVVRGDSAAYFCASSPPRGQGIVFGPGTRLTVL.

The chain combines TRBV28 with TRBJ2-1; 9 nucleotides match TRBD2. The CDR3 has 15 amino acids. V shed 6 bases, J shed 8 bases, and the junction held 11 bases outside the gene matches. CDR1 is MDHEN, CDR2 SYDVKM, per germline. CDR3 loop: CASSLLIAGADEQFF. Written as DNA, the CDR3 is TGTGCCAGCAGCCTCCTCATAGCGGGGGCGGATGAGCAGTTCTTC.

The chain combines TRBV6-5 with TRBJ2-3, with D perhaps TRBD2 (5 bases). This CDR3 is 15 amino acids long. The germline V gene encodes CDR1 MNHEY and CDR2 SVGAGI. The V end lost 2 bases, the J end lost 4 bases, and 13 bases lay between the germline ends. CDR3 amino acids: CASSYGRPGADTQYF. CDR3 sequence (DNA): TGTGCCAGCAGTTACGGGAGACCCGGGGCAGATACGCAGTATTTT.

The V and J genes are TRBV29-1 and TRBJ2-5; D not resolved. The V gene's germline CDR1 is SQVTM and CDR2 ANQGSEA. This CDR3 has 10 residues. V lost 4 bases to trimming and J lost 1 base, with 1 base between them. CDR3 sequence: CSVVQETQYF. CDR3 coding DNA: TGCAGCGTTGTCCAAGAGACCCAGTACTTC. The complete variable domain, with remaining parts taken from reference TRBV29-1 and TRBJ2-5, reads SAVISQKPSRDICQRGTSLTIQCQVDSQVTMMFWYRQQPGQSLTLIATANQGSEATYESGFVIDKFPISRPNLTFSTLTVSNMSPEDSSIYLCSVVQETQYFGPGTRLLVL.

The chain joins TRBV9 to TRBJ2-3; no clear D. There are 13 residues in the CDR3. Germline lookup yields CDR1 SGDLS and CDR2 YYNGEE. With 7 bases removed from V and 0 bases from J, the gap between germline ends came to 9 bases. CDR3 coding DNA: TGTGCCAGCGGCGGCTCTAGCACAGATACGCAGTATTTT. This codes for CASGGSSTDTQYF.

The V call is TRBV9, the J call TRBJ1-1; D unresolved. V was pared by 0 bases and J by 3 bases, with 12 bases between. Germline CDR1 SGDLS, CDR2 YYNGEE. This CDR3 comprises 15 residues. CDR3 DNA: TGTGCCAGCAGCGTAGGCCCCCGGGCGGACACTGAAGCTTTCTTT. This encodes CASSVGPRADTEAFF.

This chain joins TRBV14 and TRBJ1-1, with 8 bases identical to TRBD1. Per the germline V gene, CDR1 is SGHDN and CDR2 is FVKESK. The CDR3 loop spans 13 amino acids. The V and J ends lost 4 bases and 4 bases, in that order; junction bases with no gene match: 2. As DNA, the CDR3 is TGTGCCAGCAGCCTGGGGACAGGCACTGAAGCTTTCTTT. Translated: CASSLGTGTEAFF.

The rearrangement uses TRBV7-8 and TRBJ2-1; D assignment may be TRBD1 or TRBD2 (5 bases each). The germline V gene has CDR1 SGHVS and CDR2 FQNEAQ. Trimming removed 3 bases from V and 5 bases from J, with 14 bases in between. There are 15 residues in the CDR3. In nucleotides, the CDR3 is TGTGCCAGCAGCTTCGGGGCTGAACTAAACAATGAGCAGTTCTTC. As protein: CASSFGAELNNEQFF. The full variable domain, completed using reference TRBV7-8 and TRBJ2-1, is GAGVSQSPRYKVAKRGQDVALRCDPISGHVSLFWYQQALGQGPEFLTYFQNEAQLDKSGLPSDRFFAERPEGSVSTLKIQRTQQEDSAVYLCASSFGAELNNEQFFGPGTRLTVL.

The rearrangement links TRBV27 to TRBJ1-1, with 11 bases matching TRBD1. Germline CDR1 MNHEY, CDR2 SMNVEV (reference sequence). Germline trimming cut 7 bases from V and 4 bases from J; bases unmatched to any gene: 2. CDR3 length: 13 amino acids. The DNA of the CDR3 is TGTGCCAGCACGGACAGGGGGCTCACTGAAGCTTTCTTT. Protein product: CASTDRGLTEAFF.

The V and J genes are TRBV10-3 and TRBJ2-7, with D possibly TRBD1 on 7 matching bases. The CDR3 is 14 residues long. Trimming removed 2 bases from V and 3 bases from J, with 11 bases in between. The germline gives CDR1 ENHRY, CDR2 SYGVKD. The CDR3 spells CAISEPQGGYEQYF. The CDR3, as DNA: TGTGCCATCAGTGAGCCGCAGGGGGGCTACGAGCAGTACTTC.

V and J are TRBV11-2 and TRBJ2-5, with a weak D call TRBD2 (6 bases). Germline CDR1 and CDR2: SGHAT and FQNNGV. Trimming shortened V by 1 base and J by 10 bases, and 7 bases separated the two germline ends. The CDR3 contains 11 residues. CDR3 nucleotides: TGTGCCAGCAGCTTAGGCGGGGTCCAGTACTTC. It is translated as CASSLGGVQYF.

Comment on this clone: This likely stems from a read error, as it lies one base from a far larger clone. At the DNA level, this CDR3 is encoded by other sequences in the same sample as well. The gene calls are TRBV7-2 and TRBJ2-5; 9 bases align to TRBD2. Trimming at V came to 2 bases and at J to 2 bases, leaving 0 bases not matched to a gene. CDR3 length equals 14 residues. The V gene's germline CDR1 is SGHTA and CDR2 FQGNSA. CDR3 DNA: TGTGCCAGCAGCTTACTAGCGGGACAAGAGACCCAGTACTTC. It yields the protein CASSLLAGQETQYF.

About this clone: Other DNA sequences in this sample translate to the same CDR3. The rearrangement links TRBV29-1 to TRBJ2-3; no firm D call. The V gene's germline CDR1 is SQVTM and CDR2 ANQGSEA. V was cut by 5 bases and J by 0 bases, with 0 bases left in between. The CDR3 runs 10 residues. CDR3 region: CSVSTDTQYF. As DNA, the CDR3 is TGCAGCGTTAGCACAGATACGCAGTATTTT.

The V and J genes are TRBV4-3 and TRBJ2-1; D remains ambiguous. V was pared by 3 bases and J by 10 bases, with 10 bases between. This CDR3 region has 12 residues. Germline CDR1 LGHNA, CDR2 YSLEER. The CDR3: CASSHSAGEQFF. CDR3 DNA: TGCGCCAGCAGCCACTCGGCCGGGGAGCAGTTCTTC.

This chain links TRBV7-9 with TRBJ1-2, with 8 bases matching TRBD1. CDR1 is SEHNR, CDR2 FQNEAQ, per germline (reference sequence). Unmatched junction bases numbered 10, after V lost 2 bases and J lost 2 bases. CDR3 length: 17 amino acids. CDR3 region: CASSLFPIQGANYGYTF. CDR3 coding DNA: TGTGCCAGCAGCTTATTCCCAATCCAGGGGGCGAACTATGGCTACACCTTC. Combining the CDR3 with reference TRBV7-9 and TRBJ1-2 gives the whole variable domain DTGVSQNPRHKITKRGQNVTFRCDPISEHNRLYWYRQTLGQGPEFLTYFQNEAQLEKSRLLSDRFSAERPKGSFSTLEIQRTEQGDSAMYLCASSLFPIQGANYGYTFGSGTRLTVV.

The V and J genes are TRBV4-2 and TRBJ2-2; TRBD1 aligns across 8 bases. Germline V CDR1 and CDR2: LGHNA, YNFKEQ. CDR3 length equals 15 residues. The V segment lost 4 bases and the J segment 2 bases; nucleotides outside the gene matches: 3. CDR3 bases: TGTGCCAGCAGCCCAGGACAGGGAAACACCGGGGAGCTGTTTTTT. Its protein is CASSPGQGNTGELFF.

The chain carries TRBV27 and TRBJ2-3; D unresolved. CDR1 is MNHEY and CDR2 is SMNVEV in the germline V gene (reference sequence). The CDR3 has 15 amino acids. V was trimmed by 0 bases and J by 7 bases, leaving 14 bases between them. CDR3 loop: CASSLSGYGVNTQYF. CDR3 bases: TGTGCCAGCAGTTTATCGGGGTATGGGGTTAATACGCAGTATTTT.

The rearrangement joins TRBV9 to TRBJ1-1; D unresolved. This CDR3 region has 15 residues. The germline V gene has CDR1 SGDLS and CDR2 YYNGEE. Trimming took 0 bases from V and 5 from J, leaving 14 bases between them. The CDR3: CASSVGSRGWTEAFF. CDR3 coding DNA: TGTGCCAGCAGCGTAGGTAGTAGAGGGTGGACTGAAGCTTTCTTT.

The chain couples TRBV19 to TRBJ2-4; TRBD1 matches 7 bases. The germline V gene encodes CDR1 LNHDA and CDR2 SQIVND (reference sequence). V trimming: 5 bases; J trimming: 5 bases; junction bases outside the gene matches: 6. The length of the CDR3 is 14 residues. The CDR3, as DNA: TGTGCCAGTAGTGGATGGGACAGCCAAAACATTCAGTACTTC. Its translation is CASSGWDSQNIQYF.

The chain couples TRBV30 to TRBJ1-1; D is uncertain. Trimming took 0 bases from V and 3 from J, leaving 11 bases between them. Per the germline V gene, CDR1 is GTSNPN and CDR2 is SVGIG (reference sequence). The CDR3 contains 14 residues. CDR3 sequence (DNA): TGTGCCTGGAGTGTATCCCCGGAGGACACTGAAGCTTTCTTT. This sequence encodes CAWSVSPEDTEAFF.

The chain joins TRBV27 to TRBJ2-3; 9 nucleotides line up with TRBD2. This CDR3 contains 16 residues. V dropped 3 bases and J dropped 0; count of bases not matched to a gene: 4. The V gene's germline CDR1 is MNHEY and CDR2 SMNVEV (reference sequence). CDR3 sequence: CASSLLAGSSTDTQYF. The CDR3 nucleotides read TGTGCCAGCAGTTTGCTAGCGGGGTCTAGCACAGATACGCAGTATTTT.

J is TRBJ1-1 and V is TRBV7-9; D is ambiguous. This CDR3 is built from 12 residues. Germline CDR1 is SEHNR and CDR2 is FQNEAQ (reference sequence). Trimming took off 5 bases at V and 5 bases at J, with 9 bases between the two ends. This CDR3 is CASSVTGTEAFF. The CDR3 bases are TGTGCCAGCAGCGTGACGGGAACTGAAGCTTTCTTT.

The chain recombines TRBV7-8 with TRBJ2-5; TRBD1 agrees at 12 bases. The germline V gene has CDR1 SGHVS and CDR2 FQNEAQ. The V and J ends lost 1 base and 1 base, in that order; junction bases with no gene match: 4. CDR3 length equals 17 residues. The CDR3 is CASSLGGQGALQETQYF. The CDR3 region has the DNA TGTGCCAGCAGCTTAGGGGGACAGGGGGCCCTCCAAGAGACCCAGTACTTC.

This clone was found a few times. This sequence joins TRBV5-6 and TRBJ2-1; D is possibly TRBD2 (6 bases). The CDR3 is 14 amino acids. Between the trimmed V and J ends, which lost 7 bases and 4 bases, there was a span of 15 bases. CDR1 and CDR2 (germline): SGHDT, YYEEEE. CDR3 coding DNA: TGTGCCAGCGCCGGGACTCTGACGTACAATGAGCAGTTCTTC. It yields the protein CASAGTLTYNEQFF.

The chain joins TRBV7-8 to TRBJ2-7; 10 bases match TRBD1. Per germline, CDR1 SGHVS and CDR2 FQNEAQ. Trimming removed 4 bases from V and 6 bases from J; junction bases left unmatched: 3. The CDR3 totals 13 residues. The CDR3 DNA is TGTGCCAGCAGCTGGGACAGGGGTAGCGAGCAGTACTTC. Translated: CASSWDRGSEQYF.

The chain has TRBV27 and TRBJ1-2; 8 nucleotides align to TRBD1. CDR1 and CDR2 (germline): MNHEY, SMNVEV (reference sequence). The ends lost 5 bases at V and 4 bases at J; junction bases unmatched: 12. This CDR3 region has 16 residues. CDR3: CASSPSQGAIVYGYTF. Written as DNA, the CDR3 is TGTGCCAGCAGTCCAAGCCAGGGGGCGATTGTCTATGGCTACACCTTC.

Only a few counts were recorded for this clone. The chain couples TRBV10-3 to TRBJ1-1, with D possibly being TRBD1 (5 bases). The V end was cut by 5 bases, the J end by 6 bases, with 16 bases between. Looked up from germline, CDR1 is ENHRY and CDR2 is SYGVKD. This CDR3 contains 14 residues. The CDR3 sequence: CAISWDPTAAEAFF. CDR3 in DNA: TGTGCCATCAGTTGGGACCCCACAGCGGCTGAAGCTTTCTTT.

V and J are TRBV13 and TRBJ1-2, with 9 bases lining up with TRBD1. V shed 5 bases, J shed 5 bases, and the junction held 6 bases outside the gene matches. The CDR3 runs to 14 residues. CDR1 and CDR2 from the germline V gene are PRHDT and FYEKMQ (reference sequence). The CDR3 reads CASSPQGAGYGYTF. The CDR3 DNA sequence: TGTGCCAGCAGCCCACAGGGGGCTGGGTATGGCTACACCTTC.

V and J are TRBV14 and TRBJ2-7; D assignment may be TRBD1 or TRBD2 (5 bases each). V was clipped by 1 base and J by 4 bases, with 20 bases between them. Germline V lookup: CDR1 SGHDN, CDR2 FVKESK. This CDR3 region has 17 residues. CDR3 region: CASSQGPLGVLRYEQYF. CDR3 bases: TGTGCCAGCAGCCAAGGCCCTCTGGGGGTTCTGAGGTACGAGCAGTACTTC. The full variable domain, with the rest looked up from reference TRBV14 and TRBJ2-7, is EAGVTQFPSHSVIEKGQTVTLRCDPISGHDNLYWYRRVMGKEIKFLLHFVKESKQDESGMPNNRFLAERTGGTYSTLKVQPAELEDSGVYFCASSQGPLGVLRYEQYFGPGTRLTVT.